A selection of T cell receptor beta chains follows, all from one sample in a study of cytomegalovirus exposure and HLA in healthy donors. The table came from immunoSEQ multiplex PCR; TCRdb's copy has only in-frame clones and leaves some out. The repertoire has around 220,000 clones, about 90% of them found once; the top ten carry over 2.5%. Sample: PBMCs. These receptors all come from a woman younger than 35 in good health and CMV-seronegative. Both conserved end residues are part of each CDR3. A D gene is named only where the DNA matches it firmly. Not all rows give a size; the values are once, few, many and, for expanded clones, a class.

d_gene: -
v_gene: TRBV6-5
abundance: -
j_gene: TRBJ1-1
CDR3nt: TGTGCCAGCAGTGCCTACAGGGTCCCCCCTGAAGCTTTCTTT
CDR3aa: CASSAYRVPPEAFF

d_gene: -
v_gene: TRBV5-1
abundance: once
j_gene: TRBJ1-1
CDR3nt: TGCGCCAGCAGCTTAGAACCAGGGGTCACTGAAGCTTTCTTT
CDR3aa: CASSLEPGVTEAFF

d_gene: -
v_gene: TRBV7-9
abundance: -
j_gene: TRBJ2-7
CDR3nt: TGTGCCAGCAGCTTAATGTCCATGGACAACCAGCAGTACTTC
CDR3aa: CASSLMSMDNQQYF

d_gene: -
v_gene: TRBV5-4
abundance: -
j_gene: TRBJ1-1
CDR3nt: TGTGCCAGCAGCCTAGTGTTGGGCACTGAAGCTTTCTTT
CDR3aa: CASSLVLGTEAFF

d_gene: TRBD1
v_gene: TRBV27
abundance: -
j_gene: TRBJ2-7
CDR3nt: TGTGCCAGCAGTAGGACAGGGGTAACCTACGAGCAGTACTTC
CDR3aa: CASSRTGVTYEQYF

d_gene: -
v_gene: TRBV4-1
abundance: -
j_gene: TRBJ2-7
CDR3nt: TGCGCCAGCAGCCAAGATCCCTGGAGGTACGAGCAGTACTTC
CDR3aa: CASSQDPWRYEQYF

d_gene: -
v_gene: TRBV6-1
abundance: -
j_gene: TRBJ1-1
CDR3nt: TGTGCCAGCAGAAAACACCGGAACACTGAAGCTTTCTTT
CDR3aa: CASRKHRNTEAFF

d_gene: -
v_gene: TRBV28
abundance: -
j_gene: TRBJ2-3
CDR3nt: TGTGCCAGCAGTTTATCGGCAGGGGGCACAGATACGCAGTATTTT
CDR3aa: CASSLSAGGTDTQYF

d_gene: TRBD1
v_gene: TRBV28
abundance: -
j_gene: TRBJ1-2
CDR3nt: TGTGCCAGCAGTCCCGGGACAGGGGGACGCTATGGCTACACCTTC
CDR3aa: CASSPGTGGRYGYTF

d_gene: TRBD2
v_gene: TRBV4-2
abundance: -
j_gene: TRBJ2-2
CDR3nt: TGTGCCAGCAGCCAATCTTCTAGCGGGACCACCGGGGAGCTGTTTTTT
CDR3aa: CASSQSSSGTTGELFF

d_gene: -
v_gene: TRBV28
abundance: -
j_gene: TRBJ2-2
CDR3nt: TGTGCCAGCAGTTTAACCGGGACATTAAACACCGGGGAGCTGTTTTTT
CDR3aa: CASSLTGTLNTGELFF

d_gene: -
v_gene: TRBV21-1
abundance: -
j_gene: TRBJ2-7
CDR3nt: TGTGCCAGCAGCAAAGGAAGAGAGGGGGGGACTAGATTCTCCTACGAGCAGTACTTC
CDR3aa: CASSKGREGGTRFSYEQYF

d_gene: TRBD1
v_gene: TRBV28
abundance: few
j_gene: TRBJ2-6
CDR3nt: TGTGCCAGCAGTCCTCGGGACAGGCTCCTCTCTGGGGCCAACGTCCTGACTTTC
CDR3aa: CASSPRDRLLSGANVLTF

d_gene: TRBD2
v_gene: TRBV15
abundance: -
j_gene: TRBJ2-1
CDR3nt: TGTGCCACCAGCAGAGCGGGACTAGCGGGTTACAATGAGCAGTTCTTC
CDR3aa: CATSRAGLAGYNEQFF

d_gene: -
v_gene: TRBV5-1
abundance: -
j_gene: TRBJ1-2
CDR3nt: TGCGCCAGCAGCTGGACCGACAGGAACTATGGCTACACCTTC
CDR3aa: CASSWTDRNYGYTF

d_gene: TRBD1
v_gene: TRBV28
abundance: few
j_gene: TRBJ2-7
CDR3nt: TGTGCCAGCAGTATGAGGGGGCAGGGGCAGTACTTC
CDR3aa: CASSMRGQGQYF

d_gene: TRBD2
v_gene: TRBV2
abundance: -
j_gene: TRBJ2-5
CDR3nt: TGTGCCAGCAGTGAAGCCGGGACTAGCGGGCGTCCACAGGAGACCCAGTACTTC
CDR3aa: CASSEAGTSGRPQETQYF

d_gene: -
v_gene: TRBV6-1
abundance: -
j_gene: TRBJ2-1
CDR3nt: TGTGCCAGCAGTGAAAAAACGTCGGGGGAACCCAATGAGCAGTTCTTC
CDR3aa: CASSEKTSGEPNEQFF

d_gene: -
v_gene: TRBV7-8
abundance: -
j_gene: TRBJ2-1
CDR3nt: TGTGCCAGCAGCGCAAAGCGGTTTAGCTCCTACAATGAGCAGTTCTTC
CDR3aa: CASSAKRFSSYNEQFF

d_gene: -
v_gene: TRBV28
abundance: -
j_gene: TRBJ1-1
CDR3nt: TGTGCCAGCAGTGGCAGGGGCGGTGGCACTGAAGCTTTCTTT
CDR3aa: CASSGRGGGTEAFF

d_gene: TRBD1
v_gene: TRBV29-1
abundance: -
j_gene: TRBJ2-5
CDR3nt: TGCAGCGTGGAGGACAGGGGCCAAGAGACCCAGTACTTC
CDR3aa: CSVEDRGQETQYF

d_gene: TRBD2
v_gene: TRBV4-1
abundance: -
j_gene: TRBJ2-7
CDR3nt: TGCGCCAGCCGGTGGCGGGAGGGCCTGGACGAGCAGTACTTC
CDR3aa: CASRWREGLDEQYF

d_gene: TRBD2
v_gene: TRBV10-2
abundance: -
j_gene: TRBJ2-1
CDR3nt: TGCGCCAGCTACCCTAGCGGGAATTACAATGAGCAGTTCTTC
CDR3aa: CASYPSGNYNEQFF

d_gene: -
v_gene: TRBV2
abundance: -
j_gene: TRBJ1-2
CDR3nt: TGTGCCAGCAGTGTCGTCGACAGAAGCTATGGCTACACCTTC
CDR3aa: CASSVVDRSYGYTF

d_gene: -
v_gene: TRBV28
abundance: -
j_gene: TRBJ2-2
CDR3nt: TGTGCCAGCAGTCGACAGGTCAGACGAACCGGGGAGCTGTTTTTT
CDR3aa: CASSRQVRRTGELFF

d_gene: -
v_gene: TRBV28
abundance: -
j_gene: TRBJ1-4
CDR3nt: TGTGCCAGCAGTTCGCGGGGGTTCTCTAATGAAAAACTGTTTTTT
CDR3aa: CASSSRGFSNEKLFF

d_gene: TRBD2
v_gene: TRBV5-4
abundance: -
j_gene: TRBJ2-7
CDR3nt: TGTGCCAGCAGCCGCCGGACTAGCGGGAGGGCGGGGGAGCAGTACTTC
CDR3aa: CASSRRTSGRAGEQYF

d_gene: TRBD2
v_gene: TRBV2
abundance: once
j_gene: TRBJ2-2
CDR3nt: TGTGCCAGCCAAGACACGCGCCTTTCTTTGGGCGGGAGTTCTGAACCCGGGGAGCTGTTTTTT
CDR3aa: CASQDTRLSLGGSSEPGELFF

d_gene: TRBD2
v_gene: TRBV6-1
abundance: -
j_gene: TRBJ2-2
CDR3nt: TGTGCCAGCAGTGGCCTAGCGGGACAAAACACCGGGGAGCTGTTTTTT
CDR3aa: CASSGLAGQNTGELFF

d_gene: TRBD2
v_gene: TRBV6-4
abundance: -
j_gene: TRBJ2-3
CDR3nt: TGTGCCAGCAGTGCTAGCGGACGCACAGATACGCAGTATTTT
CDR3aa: CASSASGRTDTQYF

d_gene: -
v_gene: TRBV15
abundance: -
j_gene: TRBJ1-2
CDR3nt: TGTGCCACCAGCAGAGAGCTAGGCCTGACAGCCAGTGGCTACACCTTC
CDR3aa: CATSRELGLTASGYTF

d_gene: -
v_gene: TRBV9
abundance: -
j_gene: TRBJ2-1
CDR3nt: TGTGCCAGCAGCGTAGGTCGGAGACCCAATGAGCAGTTCTTC
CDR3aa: CASSVGRRPNEQFF

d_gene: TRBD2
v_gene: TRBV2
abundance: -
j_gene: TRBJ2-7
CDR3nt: TGTGCCAGCAGCGGGGGACTAGCGGTATACGAGCAGTACTTC
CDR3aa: CASSGGLAVYEQYF

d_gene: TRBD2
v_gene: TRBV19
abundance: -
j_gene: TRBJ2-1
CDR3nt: TGTGCCAGTAGTATAGGAGCGGGAGGGTACAATGAGCAGTTCTTC
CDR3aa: CASSIGAGGYNEQFF

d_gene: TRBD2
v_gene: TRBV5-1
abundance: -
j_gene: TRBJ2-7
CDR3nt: TGCGCCAGCAGCTTGTTAACCCCTAGCGGGATCGACGAGCAGTACTTC
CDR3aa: CASSLLTPSGIDEQYF

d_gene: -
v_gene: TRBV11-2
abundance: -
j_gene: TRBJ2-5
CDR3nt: TGTGCCAGCAGCACCGGGACACAAAGGACCCAGTACTTC
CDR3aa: CASSTGTQRTQYF

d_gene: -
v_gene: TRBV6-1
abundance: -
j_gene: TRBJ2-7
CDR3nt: TGTGCCAGCAGTGAAGCGCGGGACCGTCTTAGGAGCTCCTACGAGCAGTACTTC
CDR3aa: CASSEARDRLRSSYEQYF

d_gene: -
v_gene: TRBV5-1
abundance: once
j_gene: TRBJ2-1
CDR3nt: TGCGCCAGCAGCGTTCTCTCCTCGGTCAATGAGCAGTTCTTC
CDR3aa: CASSVLSSVNEQFF

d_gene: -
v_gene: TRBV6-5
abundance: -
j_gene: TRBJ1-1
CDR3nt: TGTGCCAGCAGTTACAAGGGGCTCTCTGAAGCTTTCTTT
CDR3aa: CASSYKGLSEAFF

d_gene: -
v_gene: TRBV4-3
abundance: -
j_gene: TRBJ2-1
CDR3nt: TGCGCCAGCAGCCAAGATTTGGCGCAGGGAGGATGGTTCTTC
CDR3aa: CASSQDLAQGGWFF

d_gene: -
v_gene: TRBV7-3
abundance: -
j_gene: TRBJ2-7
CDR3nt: TGTGCCAGCAGCTTAAGTCCGGGGGGCGGGTACGAGCAGTACTTC
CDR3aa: CASSLSPGGGYEQYF

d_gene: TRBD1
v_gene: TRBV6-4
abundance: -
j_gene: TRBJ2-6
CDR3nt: TGTGCCAGCAGTGACTCTCAGGGGGATGGGGCCAACGTCCTGACTTTC
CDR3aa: CASSDSQGDGANVLTF

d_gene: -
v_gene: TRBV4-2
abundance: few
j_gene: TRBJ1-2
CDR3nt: TGTGCCAGCAGCCAAGATCAGGGCAGGGGTGGAGGCTACACCTTC
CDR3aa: CASSQDQGRGGGYTF

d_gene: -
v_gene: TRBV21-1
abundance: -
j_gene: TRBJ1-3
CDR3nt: TGTGCCACCAATCCGGCCGGGACAGGTTACACTTACTCTGGAAACACCATATATTTT
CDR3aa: CATNPAGTGYTYSGNTIYF

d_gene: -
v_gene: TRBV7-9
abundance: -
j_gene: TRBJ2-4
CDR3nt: TGTGCCAGCAGCTTAAAGAGGTCCATTCAGTACTTC
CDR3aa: CASSLKRSIQYF

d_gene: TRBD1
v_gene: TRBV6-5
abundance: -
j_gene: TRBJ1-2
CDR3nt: TGTGCCAGCAGGTCGGGACAGGGGGCAAACTATGGCTACACCTTC
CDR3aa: CASRSGQGANYGYTF

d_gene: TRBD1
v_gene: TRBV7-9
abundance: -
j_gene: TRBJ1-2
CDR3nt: TGTGCCAGCAGCTTATCGGGACAGACCTATGGCTACACCTTC
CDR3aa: CASSLSGQTYGYTF